The clone carrying this T cell receptor beta chain was seen a handful of times. The antigen is unknown. The CDR3 has 14 residues. The germline V and J ends were trimmed by 4 bases and 5 bases, with 15 bases remaining between them. CDR1 is SGHDT, CDR2 YYEEEE, per germline. The table came from immunoSEQ multiplex PCR; TCRdb's copy has only in-frame clones and leaves some out. Among around 150,000 clones, about 91% were seen once, and the ten largest hold 7% to 9%. The sample belongs to a study of cytomegalovirus exposure and HLA in healthy donors. General study results and limits: CMV antigen specificity was confirmed in vitro for a few CMV-associated chains.

The rearrangement uses TRBV5-6 and TRBJ1-1; a possible D gene is TRBD1 (6 bases). The sequence derives from a woman aged 18-29 years in good health and CMV-seropositive. Sequencing was done on a sample of PBMCs. CDR3 amino acids: CASSGSGVRTEAFF. The CDR3 DNA reads as TGTGCCAGCAGCGGATCAGGGGTGAGGACTGAAGCTTTCTTT.